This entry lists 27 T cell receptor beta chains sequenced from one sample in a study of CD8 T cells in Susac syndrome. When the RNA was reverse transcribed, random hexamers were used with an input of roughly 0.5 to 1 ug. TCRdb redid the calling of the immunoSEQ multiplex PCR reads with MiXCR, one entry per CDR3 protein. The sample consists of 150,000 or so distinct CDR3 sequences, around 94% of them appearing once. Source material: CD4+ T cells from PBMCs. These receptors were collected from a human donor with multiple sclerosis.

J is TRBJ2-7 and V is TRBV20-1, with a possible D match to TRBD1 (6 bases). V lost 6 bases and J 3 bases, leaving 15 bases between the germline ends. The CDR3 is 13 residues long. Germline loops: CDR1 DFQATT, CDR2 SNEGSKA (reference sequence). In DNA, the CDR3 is TGCAGTGCGCCCCGGACAGCAAGCTACGAGCAGTACTTC. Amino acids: CSAPRTASYEQYF.

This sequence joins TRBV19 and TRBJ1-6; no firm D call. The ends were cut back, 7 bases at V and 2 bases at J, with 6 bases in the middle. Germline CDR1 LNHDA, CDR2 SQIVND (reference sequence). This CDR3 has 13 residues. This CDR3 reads CASTRTYNSPLHF. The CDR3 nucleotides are TGTGCCAGTACTCGGACCTATAATTCACCCCTCCACTTT.

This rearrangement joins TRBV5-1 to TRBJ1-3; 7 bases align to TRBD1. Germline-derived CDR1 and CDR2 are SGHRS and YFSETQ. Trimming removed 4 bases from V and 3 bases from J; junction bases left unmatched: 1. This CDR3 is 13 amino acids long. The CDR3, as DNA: TGCGCCAGCAGCGACAGGGTTGGAAACACCATATATTTT. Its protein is CASSDRVGNTIYF. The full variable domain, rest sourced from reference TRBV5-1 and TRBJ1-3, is KAGVTQTPRYLIKTRGQQVTLSCSPISGHRSVSWYQQTPGQGLQFLFEYFSETQRNKGNFPGRFSGRQFSNSRSEMNVSTLELGDSALYLCASSDRVGNTIYFGEGSWLTVV.

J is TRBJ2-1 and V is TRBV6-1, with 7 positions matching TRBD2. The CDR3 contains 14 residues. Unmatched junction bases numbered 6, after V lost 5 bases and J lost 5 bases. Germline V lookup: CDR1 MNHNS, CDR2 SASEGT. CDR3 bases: TGTGCCAGCAGTATCCTCGGGACTAACAATGAGCAGTTCTTC. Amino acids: CASSILGTNNEQFF.

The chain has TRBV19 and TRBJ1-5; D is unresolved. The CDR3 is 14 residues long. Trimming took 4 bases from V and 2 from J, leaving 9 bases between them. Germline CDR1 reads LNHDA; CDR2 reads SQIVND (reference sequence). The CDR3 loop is CASSNGFGNQPQHF. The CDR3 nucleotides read TGTGCCAGTAGTAACGGGTTCGGCAATCAGCCCCAGCATTTT.

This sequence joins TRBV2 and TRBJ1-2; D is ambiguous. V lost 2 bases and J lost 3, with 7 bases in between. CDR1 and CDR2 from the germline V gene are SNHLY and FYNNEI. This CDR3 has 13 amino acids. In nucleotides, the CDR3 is TGTGCCAGCAGTGAATCCGTTTACTATGGCTACACCTTC. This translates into CASSESVYYGYTF.

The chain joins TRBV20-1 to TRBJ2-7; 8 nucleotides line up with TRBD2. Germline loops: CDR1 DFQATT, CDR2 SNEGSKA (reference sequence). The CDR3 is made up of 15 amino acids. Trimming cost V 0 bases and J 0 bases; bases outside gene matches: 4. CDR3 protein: CSARDPAGVSYEQYF. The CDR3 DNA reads TGCAGTGCTAGAGATCCAGCGGGAGTCTCCTACGAGCAGTACTTC.

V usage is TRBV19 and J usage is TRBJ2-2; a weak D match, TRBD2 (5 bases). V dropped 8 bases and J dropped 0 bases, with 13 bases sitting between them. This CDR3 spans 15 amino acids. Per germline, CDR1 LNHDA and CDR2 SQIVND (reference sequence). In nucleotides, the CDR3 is TGTGCCAGTGAAGAGCGGCCATCGAACACCGGGGAGCTGTTTTTT. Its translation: CASEERPSNTGELFF.

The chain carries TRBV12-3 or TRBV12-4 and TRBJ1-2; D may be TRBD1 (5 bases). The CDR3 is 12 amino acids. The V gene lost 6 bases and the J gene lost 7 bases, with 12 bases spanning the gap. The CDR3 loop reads CASSPRQSGYTF. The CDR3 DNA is TGTGCCAGCAGCCCCCGACAGAGTGGCTACACCTTC.

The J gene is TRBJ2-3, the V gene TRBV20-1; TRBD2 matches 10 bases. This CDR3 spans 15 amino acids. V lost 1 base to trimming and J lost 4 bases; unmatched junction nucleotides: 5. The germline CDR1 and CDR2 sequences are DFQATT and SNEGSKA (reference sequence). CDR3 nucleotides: TGCAGTGCTAGAGGGAATAGCGGGAGGTCAGATACGCAGTATTTT. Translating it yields CSARGNSGRSDTQYF.

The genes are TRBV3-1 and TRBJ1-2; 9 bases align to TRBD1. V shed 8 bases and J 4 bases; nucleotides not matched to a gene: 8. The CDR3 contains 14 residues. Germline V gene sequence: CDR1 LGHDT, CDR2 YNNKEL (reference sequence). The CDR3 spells CASSLGQGSYGYTF. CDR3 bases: TGTGCCAGCTCCCTGGGACAGGGATCCTATGGCTACACCTTC.

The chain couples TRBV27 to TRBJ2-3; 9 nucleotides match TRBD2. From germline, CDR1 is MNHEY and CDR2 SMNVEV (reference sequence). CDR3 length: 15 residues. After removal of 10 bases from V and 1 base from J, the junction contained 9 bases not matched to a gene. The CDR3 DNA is TGTGCCACCAAGGTCTTAGCGGGAGGCACAGATACGCAGTATTTT. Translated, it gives CATKVLAGGTDTQYF.

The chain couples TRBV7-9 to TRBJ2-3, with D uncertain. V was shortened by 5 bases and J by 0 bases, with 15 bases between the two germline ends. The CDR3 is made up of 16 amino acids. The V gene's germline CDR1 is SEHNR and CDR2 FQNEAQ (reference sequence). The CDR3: CASSLMTQSSTDTQYF. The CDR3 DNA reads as TGTGCCAGCAGCCTAATGACTCAGTCTAGCACAGATACGCAGTATTTT. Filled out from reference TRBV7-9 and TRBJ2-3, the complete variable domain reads DTGVSQNPRHKITKRGQNVTFRCDPISEHNRLYWYRQTLGQGPEFLTYFQNEAQLEKSRLLSDRFSAERPKGSFSTLEIQRTEQGDSAMYLCASSLMTQSSTDTQYFGPGTRLTVL.

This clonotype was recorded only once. CDR3 nucleotides: TGTGCCAGCAGTTTCGCAGTTTCCTACGAGCAGTACTTC. This codes for CASSFAVSYEQYF. The rearrangement links TRBV6-2 or TRBV6-3 to TRBJ2-7; D remains unclear. The germline V and J ends were trimmed by 4 bases and 1 base, with 8 bases remaining between them. Germline assignment: CDR1 MNHEY and CDR2 SVGEGT. This CDR3 comprises 13 residues.

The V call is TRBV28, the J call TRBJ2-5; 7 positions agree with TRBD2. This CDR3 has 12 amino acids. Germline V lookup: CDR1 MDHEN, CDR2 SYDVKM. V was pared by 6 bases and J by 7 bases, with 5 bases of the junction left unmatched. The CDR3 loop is CASSGPGGTQYF. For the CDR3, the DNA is TGTGCCAGCAGCGGACCGGGGGGGACCCAGTACTTC.

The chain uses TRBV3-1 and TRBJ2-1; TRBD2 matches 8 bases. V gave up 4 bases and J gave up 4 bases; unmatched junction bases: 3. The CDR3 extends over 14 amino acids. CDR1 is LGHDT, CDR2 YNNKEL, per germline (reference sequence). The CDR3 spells CASSLAGIYNEQFF. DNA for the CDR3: TGTGCCAGCAGCCTAGCGGGGATATACAATGAGCAGTTCTTC.

The CDR3 DNA is TGTGCCAGCAGCCAAGATCGAGACGGCTATGGCTACACCTTC. Protein: CASSQDRDGYGYTF. The J gene is TRBJ1-2, the V gene TRBV4-2; no clear D gene. Germline V lookup: CDR1 LGHNA, CDR2 YNFKEQ. Trimming removed 0 bases from V and 4 bases from J, with 9 bases in between. The CDR3 covers 14 residues.

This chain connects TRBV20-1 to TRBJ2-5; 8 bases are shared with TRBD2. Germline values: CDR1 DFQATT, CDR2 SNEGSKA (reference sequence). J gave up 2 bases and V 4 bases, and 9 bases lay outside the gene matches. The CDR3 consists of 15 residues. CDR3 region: CSATGRGVGQETQYF. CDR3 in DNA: TGCAGTGCTACCGGGCGGGGGGTAGGGCAAGAGACCCAGTACTTC.

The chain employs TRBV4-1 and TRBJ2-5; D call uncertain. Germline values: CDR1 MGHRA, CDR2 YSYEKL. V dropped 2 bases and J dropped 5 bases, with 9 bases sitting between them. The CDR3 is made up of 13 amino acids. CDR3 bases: TGCGCCAGCAGCCAAATCTATCGGGAGACCCAGTACTTC. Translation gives CASSQIYRETQYF.

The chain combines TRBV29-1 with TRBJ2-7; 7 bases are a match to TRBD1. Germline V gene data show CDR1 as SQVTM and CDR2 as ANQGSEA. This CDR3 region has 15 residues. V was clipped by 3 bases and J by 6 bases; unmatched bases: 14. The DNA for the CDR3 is TGCAGCGTTGAGGGTGAAGGGGGCAATCGACGCGAGCAGTACTTC. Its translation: CSVEGEGGNRREQYF.

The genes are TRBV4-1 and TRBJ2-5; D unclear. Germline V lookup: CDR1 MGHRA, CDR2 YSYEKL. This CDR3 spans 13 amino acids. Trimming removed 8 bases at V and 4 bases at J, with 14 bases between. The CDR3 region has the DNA TGCGCCAGCTCCCCCCGCTCCGGAGAGACCCAGTACTTC. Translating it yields CASSPRSGETQYF.

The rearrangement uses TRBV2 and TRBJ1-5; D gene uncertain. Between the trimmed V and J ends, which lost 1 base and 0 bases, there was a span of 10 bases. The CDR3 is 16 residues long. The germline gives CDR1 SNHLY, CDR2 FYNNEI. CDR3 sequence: CASSEEPERSNQPQHF. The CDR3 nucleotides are TGTGCCAGCAGTGAAGAGCCGGAGCGTAGCAATCAGCCCCAGCATTTT.

In nucleotides, the CDR3 is TGCAGCGTTATAGGGACAGGGGGGCCAGACGAGCAGTACTTC. Translating gives CSVIGTGGPDEQYF. The chain carries TRBV29-1 and TRBJ2-7; 11 bases are shared with TRBD1. CDR3 size: 14 residues. From germline, CDR1 is SQVTM and CDR2 ANQGSEA. Trimming took 5 bases from V and 5 from J; bases not matched to a gene: 8.

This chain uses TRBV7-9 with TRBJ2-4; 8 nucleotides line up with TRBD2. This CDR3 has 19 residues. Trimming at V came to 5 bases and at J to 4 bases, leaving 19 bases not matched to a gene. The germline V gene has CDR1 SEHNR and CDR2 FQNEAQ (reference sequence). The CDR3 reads CASSPLVNEAGAGKNIQYF. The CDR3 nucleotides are TGTGCCAGCAGCCCCCTTGTAAATGAAGCGGGAGCGGGAAAAAACATTCAGTACTTC.

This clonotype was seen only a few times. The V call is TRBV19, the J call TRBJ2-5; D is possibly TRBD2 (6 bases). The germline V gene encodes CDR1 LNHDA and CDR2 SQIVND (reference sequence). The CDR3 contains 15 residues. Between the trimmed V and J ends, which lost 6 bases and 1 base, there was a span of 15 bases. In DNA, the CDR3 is TGTGCCAGTAGGACGCAGCCGGGACTCCAAGAGACCCAGTACTTC. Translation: CASRTQPGLQETQYF.

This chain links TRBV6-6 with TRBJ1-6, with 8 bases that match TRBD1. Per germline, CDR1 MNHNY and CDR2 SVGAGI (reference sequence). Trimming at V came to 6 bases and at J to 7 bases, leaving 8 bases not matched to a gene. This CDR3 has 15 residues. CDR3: CASRLGQGGNSPLHF. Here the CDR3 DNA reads TGTGCCAGCAGACTCGGACAGGGAGGAAATTCACCCCTCCACTTT.

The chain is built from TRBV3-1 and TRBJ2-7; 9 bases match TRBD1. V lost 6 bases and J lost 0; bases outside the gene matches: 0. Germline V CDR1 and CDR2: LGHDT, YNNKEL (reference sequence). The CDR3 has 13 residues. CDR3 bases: TGTGCCAGCAGACAGGGGGCCTCCTACGAGCAGTACTTC. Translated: CASRQGASYEQYF.